Following are 9 T cell receptor beta chains from one sample sequenced in a study of T cell repertoires in cytomegalovirus infection (dated by TCRdb to the late 2010s). Read against the paper, the sample's treatment or condition label means: in vitro stimulation with specific CMV peptide epitopes to enrich CMV-specific T cells. No cognate antigen is known for these TCRs. Sequencing instrument: Illumina HiSeq 1500. Starting from the raw public reads, TCRdb applied fastp trimming at Q25, assembled clones with MiXCR and retained in-frame beta chains. Entries that share a CDR3 protein sequence are merged under the most common genes and DNA. The sample data list over 250,000 distinct CDR3 sequences, and under 25% of these were observed just once. The top ten constitute roughly a fifth of the sample. This sample comprised cultured PBMCs, obtained from culture after CMV antigen stimulation. These receptors originate from a human donor in good health (CMV status not recorded). Some clones in this sample may be carry-over from other donors' samples.

This clonotype was observed at least ten times. The CDR3 is CASSSATAGKQFF. DNA for the CDR3: TGTGCCAGCAGCTCCGCGACCGCGGGTAAGCAGTTCTTC. The chain joins TRBV7-2 to TRBJ2-1; tentatively, D is TRBD2 (5 bases). V lost 4 bases and J lost 11, with 15 bases in between. CDR3 length equals 13 residues. CDR1 is SGHTA, CDR2 FQGNSA, per germline.

In its sample, this clonotype was seen a few times. The chain combines TRBV12-3 or TRBV12-4 with TRBJ2-2, with 11 bases fitting TRBD2. The CDR3 contains 15 residues. V dropped 7 bases and J dropped 3; count of bases not matched to a gene: 4. DNA for the CDR3: TGTGCCAGCACCCGACTAGCGGGGTACACCGGGGAGCTGTTTTTT. This encodes CASTRLAGYTGELFF.

This clonotype was found many times. The chain employs TRBV7-2 and TRBJ1-6; the D is unclear. This CDR3 comprises 11 residues. Germline V gene data show CDR1 as SGHTA and CDR2 as FQGNSA. The ends were cut back, 8 bases at V and 10 bases at J, with 9 bases in the middle. The CDR3 reads CASANISPLHF. CDR3 nucleotide sequence: TGTGCCAGCGCCAACATCTCACCCCTCCACTTT.

The sample holds a few counts of this clonotype. V usage is TRBV11-3 and J usage is TRBJ2-1, with 9 positions matching TRBD2. V lost 1 base, J lost 4 bases, and 5 bases stayed unmatched. CDR3 size: 16 residues. Germline V gene sequence: CDR1 SGHNT, CDR2 YENEEA. The CDR3 reads CASSLAKTSGYNEQFF. The CDR3 nucleotides are TGTGCCAGCAGCTTAGCCAAGACTAGCGGTTACAATGAGCAGTTCTTC.

This clonotype was seen only a few times. The rearrangement uses TRBV4-3 and TRBJ1-6; no reliable D call. CDR3 length: 17 residues. Germline-derived CDR1 and CDR2 are LGHNA and YSLEER. The V and J ends lost 0 bases and 0 bases respectively, with 9 bases between them. In nucleotides, the CDR3 is TGCGCCAGCAGCCAAGATTATTCAAGCTCCTATAATTCACCCCTCCACTTT. It translates to CASSQDYSSSYNSPLHF.

This clonotype occurred a few times. This chain connects TRBV27 to TRBJ1-5; TRBD1 agrees at 8 bases. The CDR3 totals 17 residues. J gave up 1 base and V 5 bases, and 10 bases lay outside the gene matches. Germline assignment: CDR1 MNHEY and CDR2 SMNVEV (reference sequence). The CDR3 DNA reads as TGTGCCAGCAGTCAACACTCCAGGGGGCAAAGCAATCAGCCCCAGCATTTT. This sequence encodes CASSQHSRGQSNQPQHF.

The genes are TRBV30 and TRBJ2-5; 9 nucleotides match TRBD1. This CDR3 comprises 13 residues. The germline gives CDR1 GTSNPN, CDR2 SVGIG (reference sequence). Germline trimming cut 3 bases from V and 4 bases from J; bases unmatched to any gene: 3. The CDR3 DNA reads as TGTGCCTGGAGAACAGGGGGCAGAGAGACCCAGTACTTC. Protein product: CAWRTGGRETQYF.

The genes are TRBV5-4 and TRBJ2-1; 11 bases line up with TRBD2. J gave up 7 bases and V 4 bases, and 7 bases lay outside the gene matches. Germline values: CDR1 SGHNT, CDR2 YYREEE (reference sequence). The CDR3 consists of 15 residues. The CDR3, as DNA: TGTGCCAGCAGCATCTGGACTAGCGGGTTGAATGAGCAGTTCTTC. This gives the protein CASSIWTSGLNEQFF.

This clonotype was seen only a few times. CDR3 in amino acids: CASSQGQGTEKLFF. Here the CDR3 DNA reads TGCGCCAGCAGCCAAGGGCAGGGGACGGAAAAACTGTTTTTT. The V gene is TRBV4-3, the J gene TRBJ1-4, with D perhaps TRBD1 (6 bases). Germline V gene lookup returns CDR1 LGHNA and CDR2 YSLEER. The CDR3 contains 14 residues. V was trimmed by 1 base and J by 8 bases, leaving 11 bases between them.